A selection of T cell receptor beta chains follows, all from one sample in a study of blood T cell repertoires in COVID-19. Profiled with immunoSEQ multiplex PCR; TCRdb holds only in-frame clones, not every one. The data show around 300,000 clones, approximately 89% seen once. The source material was PBMCs or T cells enriched from blood (not recorded which). All receptors derive from an older woman who had recovered from COVID-19. CDR3s include the opening cysteine and the closing phenylalanine or tryptophan. The D gene is left open where the match is weak. Some rows mark clone size as missing; the rest say once, few, many or name a class of expanded clone.

>NA|TRBJ2-5|TRBD2|TRBV7-8
CASSARRMGLAGGVVETQYF
TGTGCCAGCAGCGCCCGGCGGATGGGACTAGCGGGGGGGGTCGTGGAGACCCAGTACTTC
>once|TRBJ2-1|NA|TRBV19
CASSIQGPYNEQFF
TGTGCCAGTAGTATACAGGGCCCGTACAATGAGCAGTTCTTC
>NA|TRBJ1-4|NA|TRBV7-9
CASSSRGKNEKLFF
TGTGCCAGCAGCAGTAGGGGGAAGAATGAAAAACTGTTTTTT
>NA|TRBJ1-3|NA|TRBV3-1/TRBV3-2
CASSPHTPSSGNTIYF
TGTGCCAGCAGCCCCCATACACCCAGCTCTGGAAACACCATATATTTT
>NA|TRBJ1-3|NA|TRBV5-8
CASSLDRISSGNTIYF
TGTGCCAGCAGCTTGGACAGAATAAGCTCTGGAAACACCATATATTTT
>NA|TRBJ1-1|NA|TRBV11-2
CASSFQPGHRNTEAFF
TGTGCCAGCAGCTTCCAACCCGGACACCGGAACACTGAAGCTTTCTTT
>NA|TRBJ1-1|TRBD1|TRBV7-8
CASSQDRGYTEAFF
TGTGCCAGCAGCCAAGACAGGGGATACACTGAAGCTTTCTTT
>NA|TRBJ2-7|NA|TRBV11-3
CASSSRAGPRRYEQYF
TGTGCCAGCAGCTCCAGGGCGGGACCAAGGAGGTACGAGCAGTACTTC
>NA|TRBJ1-4|NA|TRBV9
CASSVAGVDEKLFF
TGTGCCAGCAGCGTGGCAGGGGTTGATGAAAAACTGTTTTTT
>NA|TRBJ1-1|TRBD1|TRBV30
CSGTGTENTEAFF
TGCAGCGGTACCGGGACAGAGAACACTGAAGCTTTCTTT
>NA|TRBJ2-5|NA|TRBV4-1
CASSHLGGGTQTQYF
TGCGCCAGCAGCCATCTTGGGGGGGGCACGCAGACCCAGTACTTC
>NA|TRBJ2-5|TRBD2|TRBV4-1
CASSTPAGGGPRETQYF
TGCGCCAGCAGCACCCCAGCGGGCGGGGGGCCCAGGGAGACCCAGTACTTC
>NA|TRBJ1-4|NA|TRBV2
CASRDRSTNEKLFF
TGTGCCAGCAGGGACAGATCAACTAATGAAAAACTGTTTTTT
>NA|TRBJ1-5|NA|TRBV2
CASSDPGTVEKNQPQHF
TGTGCCAGCAGCGACCCCGGAACAGTTGAAAAAAATCAGCCCCAGCATTTT
>few|TRBJ1-5|NA|TRBV3-1/TRBV3-2
CASSQGSDQPQHF
TGTGCCAGCAGCCAAGGATCAGATCAGCCCCAGCATTTT
>NA|TRBJ2-5|TRBD2|TRBV19
CASSAYSGGPVVAQYF
TGTGCCAGTAGTGCCTATAGCGGGGGGCCCGTTGTGGCCCAGTACTTC
>NA|TRBJ2-7|TRBD2|TRBV19
CASSIDRGRGRAIGEQYF
TGTGCCAGTAGTATAGATCGGGGTCGCGGGAGGGCCATCGGCGAGCAGTACTTC
>NA|TRBJ2-5|NA|TRBV12-3/TRBV12-4
CASSLGGESTQYF
TGTGCCAGCAGTCTGGGAGGCGAGTCGACCCAGTACTTC
>NA|TRBJ1-2|NA|TRBV6-2/TRBV6-3
CASSSPAGPAGYTF
TGTGCCAGCAGTTCCCCGGCGGGCCCCGCTGGCTACACCTTC
>NA|TRBJ1-2|NA|TRBV4-1
CASSQGQGNGYTF
TGCGCCAGCAGTCAGGGGCAGGGGAATGGCTACACCTTC